The entry below describes one TCR beta chain. The antigen it recognizes is unknown. Within one base of it there is no much larger clone, and no base qualities were kept. The cohort was made up of around 720 healthy bone marrow donors. Cohort members were all nominally healthy when sampled, although unrecorded immune exposures were likely present. The donor tested CMV seropositive, placing the donor among the approximately 290 seropositive members of the cohort. Each donor provided a peripheral blood sample, and peripheral blood mononuclear cells were used for TCR beta sequencing. Genomic DNA was extracted from the blood cell samples with the Qiagen DNeasy Blood Extraction Kit. The data are from a study of cytomegalovirus exposure and HLA in healthy donors (dated by TCRdb to the late 2010s). Concerning the study at large: According to an earlier analysis of a few hundred of the donors, 200 million or so T cells yielded 90 million to 130 million unique TCR beta sequences and about 300 Gb of sequence data. An early release that covered about 640 HLA-typed donors contained approximately 290 gigabases of sequencing data and tens of millions of unique TCR sequences. The genetic ancestry cluster associated with self-reported Caucasian donors included approximately 85% of the approximately 410 genotyped donors. The study aimed to test whether signatures of past pathogen exposure could be identified by cataloging public T cell receptors. The study profiled the T cell repertoires of fewer than 850 subjects by immunosequencing and related them to cytomegalovirus serostatus. A separate validation cohort of 100 to 150 different subjects was used in addition to the approximately 610-subject first cohort. To predict cytomegalovirus infection status, the study combined high-throughput TCR immunosequencing, statistical association of individual TCRs with disease status, and machine learning. A later analysis re-examined previously published TCR beta repertoires from more than 650 donors and added high-resolution HLA genotyping to investigate patterns of TCR occurrence. In the later analysis, no new phenotypic data were used to find candidate immune exposures; instead, reliance was placed on TCR beta sequences and their occurrence across donors. In an earlier analysis of roughly 600 of the donors, high-throughput TCR beta sequencing was used to judge whether each TCR beta V gene segment behaved as functional or pseudogenic. Donor age, sex, ethnicity and CMV serostatus were collected together with the repertoire data. A later genetic analysis used genome-wide SNP genotypes for about 55% of the 666 donors, treating that subset as a discovery cohort. All discovery cohort repertoires had been generated using a single sequencing platform. Both class I and class II loci were covered by HLA typing, at four-digit resolution. The number of typed donors differed by locus: about 629-630 for A, B, C, DRB1 and DQB1; approximately 520 for DQA1; roughly 600 for DPA1; and about 470 for DPB1. About 5 DR-DQ haplotypes were handled as single units for association and clustering, since linkage in the cohort was strong. Among about 390 genotyped donors of the cohort, an average of 235,054 unique TCR beta nucleotide sequences were sequenced per donor, around 20% of them non-productive. Points the paper makes about the study in general: Linkage disequilibrium might explain the correlated functional status among segregating V segments, but an unknown experimental factor could not be ruled out. A later analysis associated 15,000 to 20,000 TCR beta sequences with specific HLA alleles at a false discovery rate of 0.05. In a later analysis, HLA-associated TCR beta chains were found to be more clonally expanded and to have lower generation probabilities than equally common non-associated chains. An earlier analysis of around 500 of the donors showed that most TCR beta V segments appeared in productive rearrangements either about 87% or about 30% of the time, which broadly matched IMGT annotations. A few of the identified cytomegalovirus-associated TCR beta chains were confirmed in vitro to be specific for cytomegalovirus antigens. V-gene and J-gene trimming of TCR beta chains was associated with a missense DCLRE1C variant in a later genetic analysis, and the association was replicated in an independent cohort. When HLA alleles, especially DR and DQ, strongly co-occurred, attributing TCR associations to individual alleles was difficult. Because HLA typing was unavailable for some donors at each locus, only the typed subset was used in association tests. While some public TCRs were present in many individuals, most TCR sequences turned up only very rarely across donors. According to a later analysis, parvovirus B19, influenza, CMV and Epstein-Barr virus appeared linked to several top co-occurrence clusters. The only immune exposure information available for the cohort was CMV serostatus. Only TCR beta chains were sequenced in this cohort, and the absence of alpha or paired-chain data limited detectable features. In a later genetic analysis, fewer N-insertions in productive TCRs were reported among donors in an Asian-associated ancestry cluster than the roughly 640-donor mean. Presence/absence analyses assumed roughly uniform sequencing depth across donors, an assumption that may not hold. In a later analysis, the rate of TCR association differed among HLA loci, with DRB1 alleles having the most associated TCRs and HLA-C alleles having the fewest. A further reported finding was that TCR beta sequences accurately predicted the HLA-A and HLA-B alleles for most subjects in the first cohort. Most CMV-associated TCR beta chains appeared to be HLA-restricted in a later analysis, and the HLA associations seemed to be driven largely by CMV exposure. Some IMGT-functional V segments, including TRBV6-2 and TRBV6-3, could not be told apart with the 87-base-pair reads, so those segments were excluded. A cluster of highly shared sequence variants was judged likely to represent a technical artifact of the sequencing pipeline. The classifier was reported to diagnose cytomegalovirus status with high specificity and sensitivity in both the original and validation cohorts. The authors suggested that the approach could potentially be extended to other disease states and immunological phenotypes. Because counts were too low, about 15 rarely observed V segments, including chromosome 9 orphons, were left out of the earlier analysis of several hundred of the donors. The study listed 150 to 200 TCR beta chains as associated with cytomegalovirus.

CDR1 SEHNR and CDR2 FQNEAQ were looked up in the germline V gene (reference sequence). The CDR3 holds 15 amino acids from the cysteine to the phenylalanine. Of the read, only the CDR3 DNA is kept; its 45 bases are in frame from base 1. Trimming at the junction amounts to 5 bases on V and 2 bases on J, and the germline ends lie 12 bases apart. Library generation was performed with the immunoSEQ multiplex PCR assay. A mixture of 60 forward primers for TCR Vbeta segments and 13 reverse primers for TCR Jbeta segments was used in the multiplex PCR. The CDR3 region of rearranged TCR beta genes was amplified from genomic DNA by a multiplex PCR assay. The Illumina HiSeq System was used to sequence the amplified TCR beta libraries as 87-base-pair reads. Turning to the authors' computational methods: A later analysis tallied around 87 million unique TCR beta chains across the 660 or so repertoires, and around 12 million of those chains were shared by two or more donors. A nearest-neighbor algorithm error-corrected the raw reads and collapsed the reads into unique sequences, merging closely related sequences to remove PCR and sequencing errors. CDR3 sequences were aligned to IMGT reference sequences to assign V, D and J gene segments. For a sequence to be retained, a match of at least six nucleotides to both a V gene segment and a J gene segment was required. Rearrangements were classified as productive when the CDR3 lacked stop codons and remained in frame with V and J, and all other rearrangements were classified as non-productive. CDR3 was defined by IMGT convention, running from the second conserved V-encoded cysteine to the conserved J-encoded phenylalanine. In an earlier analysis of around 540 of the donors, sequences lacking an unambiguous match to a single V gene segment were excluded. In an earlier analysis of several hundred of the donors, a V segment was called functional when productive rearrangements were above 56.7%, and segregating when the standard deviation between donors exceeded 5%. A statistical classification framework was built to diagnose cytomegalovirus status from the catalog of TCR beta chain sequences. In a later analysis, V and J genes were assigned by comparing TCR nucleotide sequences against IMGT/GENE-DB human TR gene sequences. The TCRdist pipeline was used in a later analysis to assign CDR3 sequences and most-parsimonious VDJ recombination scenarios. In a later analysis, each TCR beta chain was defined by its CDR3 amino acid sequence together with its V-gene family, and reads without a unique V-gene family were excluded. As a way to deal with suspected cross-contamination and a sequencing artifact, a later analysis dropped more than 500 nucleotide sequences that were highly shared and had low generation probability. In a later analysis, a clonal expansion index was calculated for each public chain from normalized within-repertoire ranks of inferred template counts. In a later analysis, generation probabilities were computed with a VDJ recombination model fitted to out-of-frame rearrangements, and the resulting probabilities were checked against IGoR. A later analysis scored TCR-TCR, TCR-HLA and TCR-CMV co-occurrence with hypergeometric tests, applying a repertoire-size bias correction to TCR pairs. To estimate false discovery rates, a later analysis permuted the HLA or CMV assignments 20 times. In a later analysis, co-occurring TCRs were grouped using DBSCAN, and TCRdist sequence similarity was added for clustering within HLA-allele-positive subsets. Repertoires with fewer than 30,000 or more than 120,000 public chains, plus five repertoires with anomalous nucleotide sharing, were excluded from co-occurrence clustering. TCRdb holds this immuneACCESS table with in-frame rearrangements only. Some clones are missing; in checked studies, unresolved V genes explain under half, and the rest has no known cause. Clonal size and the V and J genes are those of that table, whereas D and trimming came from the DNA. The sample contains over 65,000 clones, roughly two thirds of them found a single time. Less than 8% of the sample rests with the top ten.

Recombination connected TRBV7-9 to TRBJ1-4; possibly the D gene is TRBD1, per 5 matching bases. Sequenced input: PBMCs. This TCR was recovered from a woman between 50 and 59 years old in good health and CMV-seropositive. The CDR3 region has the sequence CASSAVRGTNEKLFF. Here is the DNA: TGTGCCAGCAGCGCCGTTAGGGGTACTAATGAAAAACTGTTTTTT.